A single sample gave rise to the 8 T cell receptor beta chains below, sequenced in a study of CD8 T cells in Susac syndrome. An input of roughly 0.45 to 1 ug of RNA was subjected to reverse transcription using random hexamers. TCRdb re-called the immunoSEQ multiplex PCR reads with MiXCR, one entry per CDR3 protein. Among around 190,000 distinct CDR3 sequences listed, 85% to 95% were seen once. The sequencing input was CD8+ T cells from PBMCs. The receptors were sampled from a human donor with multiple sclerosis.

The chain uses TRBV3-1 and TRBJ2-7; D gene unclear. The length of the CDR3 is 15 residues. Trimming removed 1 base at V and 0 bases at J, with 10 bases between. Per the germline V gene, CDR1 is LGHDT and CDR2 is YNNKEL (reference sequence). Here the CDR3 DNA reads TGTGCCAGCAGCCAAGTTCGAGCTGACTCCTACGAGCAGTACTTC. It codes for CASSQVRADSYEQYF.

This chain joins TRBV29-1 and TRBJ1-2; 7 nucleotides match TRBD1. Trimming at V came to 5 bases and at J to 0 bases, leaving 3 bases not matched to a gene. Germline V CDR1 and CDR2: SQVTM, ANQGSEA. This CDR3 spans 13 amino acids. CDR3 sequence: CSVRGTANYGYTF. The CDR3 nucleotides are TGCAGCGTTCGGGGGACAGCTAACTATGGCTACACCTTC.

The chain employs TRBV27 and TRBJ2-7; TRBD1 agrees at 8 bases. J lost 7 bases, V lost 8 bases, and 4 bases had no gene match. The CDR3 sequence is 11 residues long. Germline V gene sequence: CDR1 MNHEY, CDR2 SMNVEV (reference sequence). The CDR3, as DNA: TGTGCCAGCGGACAGGGAGTAGAGCAGTACTTC. Protein: CASGQGVEQYF.

The gene calls are TRBV9 and TRBJ2-3; either TRBD1 or TRBD2 may fit D (5 bases each). Germline lookup yields CDR1 SGDLS and CDR2 YYNGEE. This CDR3 is 15 amino acids long. Trimming took 9 bases from V and 6 from J, leaving 23 bases between them. The CDR3 protein is CANRPARGTRDTQYF. The CDR3 bases are TGTGCCAACCGACCGGCCCGAGGGACCCGGGATACGCAGTATTTT.

This clonotype has a single count. This chain uses TRBV20-1 with TRBJ2-1, with D possibly being TRBD1 (5 bases). Germline values: CDR1 DFQATT, CDR2 SNEGSKA (reference sequence). The CDR3 totals 12 residues. The V gene lost 7 bases and the J gene lost 2 bases, with 9 bases spanning the gap. The CDR3 region has the DNA TGCAGTGTGAGGACAACCTACAATGAGCAGTTCTTC. This translates into CSVRTTYNEQFF.

The V gene is TRBV29-1, the J gene TRBJ2-7, with D perhaps given as TRBD1 or TRBD2 (6 bases each). From germline, CDR1 is SQVTM and CDR2 ANQGSEA. This CDR3 region has 11 residues. Trimming removed 4 bases from V and 7 bases from J, with 11 bases in between. CDR3 sequence reads: CSVGRGREQYF. In DNA form, the CDR3 reads TGCAGCGTTGGCCGGGGGCGAGAGCAGTACTTC.

The CDR3 sequence is CASTFYGYTF. In nucleotides, the CDR3 is TGTGCCAGCACTTTTTATGGCTACACCTTC. The V call is TRBV2, the J call TRBJ1-2; no definite D call. CDR3 size: 10 residues. V lost 7 bases and J 5 bases, leaving 5 bases between the germline ends. Germline CDR1 SNHLY, CDR2 FYNNEI. Full variable domain (remainder filled in from reference TRBV2 and TRBJ1-2): EPEVTQTPSHQVTQMGQEVILRCVPISNHLYFYWYRQILGQKVEFLVSFYNNEISEKSEIFDDQFSVERPDGSNFTLKIRSTKLEDSAMYFCASTFYGYTFGSGTRLTVV.

The V gene is TRBV11-2, the J gene TRBJ1-1; D gene uncertain. The CDR3 is 12 residues long. Germline V gene data show CDR1 as SGHAT and CDR2 as FQNNGV. Trimming took 2 bases from V and 7 from J, leaving 8 bases between them. The CDR3 is CASSLIPNEAFF. The CDR3 DNA reads TGTGCCAGCAGCTTAATACCAAATGAAGCTTTCTTT.